The clone carrying this T cell receptor beta chain was seen a handful of times. The CDR3 spans 13 residues. CDR1 is SGHNT and CDR2 is YYREEE in the germline V gene (reference sequence). Trimming stripped 1 base from V and 1 base from J, with 5 bases between. This specimen comes from a study of blood T cell repertoires in COVID-19. Study as a whole: The United States, Italy and Spain were the sources of the acute and convalescent COVID-19 samples. Nucleic acid was either cDNA or gDNA, and it came from T cells, B-cell-depleted T cells, or PBMCs.

Authors' methods: Estimation of nucleated cell counts relied on the amplification of reference gene primers. Here immunoSEQ multiplex PCR was the method, and the copy in TCRdb shows in-frame clones only, minus some. V, J and clone size are those of that table, while D and trimming were read from the DNA. The sample lists 70,000 to 85,000 clones; roughly 80% were seen once. V usage is TRBV5-4 and J usage is TRBJ1-1; no clear D. This TCR was recovered from a woman of 80 years or more with acute or convalescent COVID-19. Sequenced sample: peripheral blood. As DNA, the CDR3 is TGTGCCAGCAGCTTGCCGGGGAACACTGAAGCTTTCTTT. Its protein is CASSLPGNTEAFF.